These T cell receptor beta chains were read from a single sample in a study of CD8+ T cells in alopecia areata. The protocol was immunoSEQ multiplex PCR, while the TCRdb copy is restricted to in-frame clones and leaves out a portion. The sample shows some 120,000 clones, around 60% of them seen only once. The sequencing here drew on CD4+ T cells sorted from blood, taken at week 4, from a patient treated with tofacitinib. These receptors were collected from a human donor with alopecia areata. Each CDR3 is given with its conserved first and last residue. A clone size is listed for some rows: how often the clone was seen (once, few, many), or a class if it is expanded.

J | V | size | CDR3
TRBJ2-3 | TRBV4-1 | - | CASSQHGPDTQYF
TRBJ2-3 | TRBV7-9 | - | CASRFLAAATDTQYF
TRBJ2-3 | TRBV5-1 | - | CASSIRQGQYTDTQYF
TRBJ1-2 | TRBV6-5 | once | CASFGVGYGYTF
TRBJ2-5 | TRBV6-5 | - | CASSYPGSQETQYF
TRBJ2-1 | TRBV30 | - | CAWRLAGGNEQFF
TRBJ1-1 | TRBV2 | - | CASREQGTEAFF
TRBJ1-3 | TRBV7-2 | - | CASSLAGSNGNTIYF
TRBJ1-3 | TRBV29-1 | few | CSVAQKGNTIYF
TRBJ1-5 | TRBV28 | - | CASSATGGGNQPQHF
TRBJ2-7 | TRBV9 | once | CASSVQAGGGYEQYF
TRBJ2-1 | TRBV2 | - | CASRRLAEMSNEQFF
TRBJ2-3 | TRBV27 | few | CASSQLAGEGWDTQYF
TRBJ2-7 | TRBV28 | - | CASTVDRARSYEQYF
TRBJ1-2 | TRBV5-1 | - | CASRRLPGQANYGYTF
TRBJ2-2 | TRBV7-3 | few | CASSPRARGDTGELFF
TRBJ2-5 | TRBV29-1 | few | CSVGSPGAQTQYF
TRBJ2-6 | TRBV5-1 | few | CASSLGQDGIGANVLTF
TRBJ1-4 | TRBV5-1 | once | CASSSAGEGFEKLFF
TRBJ2-7 | TRBV14 | - | CASSQSFPYEQYF
TRBJ1-1 | TRBV30 | - | CAWRVGGNTEAFF
TRBJ1-1 | TRBV9 | - | CASSVGGYSEAFF
TRBJ2-5 | TRBV12-5 | once | CASGLGQRFGETQYF
TRBJ1-1 | TRBV27 | - | CASSPQGWGEAFF
TRBJ2-5 | TRBV27 | - | CASSRTSGSLETQYF
TRBJ2-7 | TRBV6-6 | - | CASSPREVSYEQYF
TRBJ1-2 | TRBV7-2 | few | CASSLEGQTRSGYTF
TRBJ2-3 | TRBV29-1 | few | CSASRTGSTDTQYF
TRBJ2-5 | TRBV6-6 | few | CASSYSSGQETQYF
TRBJ2-6 | TRBV6-4 | medium-sized | CASSGTSGSGANVLTF
TRBJ2-7 | TRBV30 | - | CAGGTLGHEQYF
TRBJ2-2 | TRBV4-2 | - | CASSQDARSTGELFF
TRBJ2-5 | TRBV30 | - | CAWSGIKRTQYF
TRBJ1-2 | TRBV29-1 | - | CSVGTATNYGYTF
TRBJ2-3 | TRBV4-3 | - | CASSASYTDTQYF
TRBJ2-7 | TRBV7-9 | once | CASSPDRGRAEQYF
TRBJ2-7 | TRBV28 | - | CASSPRYEQYF
TRBJ2-7 | TRBV6-1 | - | CASSRNGSPWEQYF
TRBJ2-5 | TRBV4-3 | - | CASSQVGACPPGETQYF
TRBJ2-5 | TRBV29-1 | few | CSETQTQETQYF
TRBJ2-7 | TRBV2 | - | CASSEVGQGQTPQYF
TRBJ1-1 | TRBV9 | - | CASSTKTDGSEAFF
TRBJ2-7 | TRBV29-1 | once | CSVEASPGGSYEQYF
TRBJ1-2 | TRBV5-1 | few | CASSATGTGGYYGYTF
TRBJ2-1 | TRBV10-3 | - | CAISESPAHEQFF
TRBJ1-5 | TRBV30 | - | CAWSVRIGLRRGNQPQHF
TRBJ2-6 | TRBV7-2 | - | CASSLPQASGANVLTF
TRBJ1-2 | TRBV2 | - | CASSLGQGVFGYTF
TRBJ2-7 | TRBV7-2 | once | CASSFAEFYEQYF
TRBJ2-5 | TRBV7-6 | - | CASSLGSTAQETQYF
TRBJ2-7 | TRBV5-6 | few | CASSPGVGTRYEQYF
TRBJ2-1 | TRBV6-6 | - | CASGGGSSYNEQFF
TRBJ1-1 | TRBV7-2 | - | CASSLGEGRGRLTEAFF
TRBJ1-2 | TRBV7-2 | - | CASSFDRATNYGYTF